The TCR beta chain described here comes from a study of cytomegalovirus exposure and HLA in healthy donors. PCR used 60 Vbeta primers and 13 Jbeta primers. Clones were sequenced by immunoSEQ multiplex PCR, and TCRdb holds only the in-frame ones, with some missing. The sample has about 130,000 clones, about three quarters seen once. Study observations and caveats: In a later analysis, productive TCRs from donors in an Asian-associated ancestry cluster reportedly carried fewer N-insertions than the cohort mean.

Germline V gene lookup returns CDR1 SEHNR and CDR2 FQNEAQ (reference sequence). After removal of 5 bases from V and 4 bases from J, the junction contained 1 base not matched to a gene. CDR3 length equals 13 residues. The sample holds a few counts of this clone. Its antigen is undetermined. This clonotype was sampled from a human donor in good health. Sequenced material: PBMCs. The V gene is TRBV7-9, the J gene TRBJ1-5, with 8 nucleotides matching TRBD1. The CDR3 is CASSGQGNQPQHF. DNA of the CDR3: TGTGCCAGCAGCGGACAGGGAAATCAGCCCCAGCATTTT.